Sequencing of this TCR beta chain was carried out in a study of shared clonotypes between healthy human individuals. Study observations and caveats: Memory subsets generally showed lower estimated richness than naive subsets.

Several immunoSEQ plates held equal portions of the genomic DNA taken from each subset. On sorted subsets, replicate PCRs used about 200 ng DNA, or 27,000 or so T cell genomes. TCRdb's copy holds only in-frame clones and misses some; the assay was immunoSEQ multiplex PCR. This table holds about 300,000 clones, about 74% found once. For this clone: Its antigen is not known. The same CDR3 can be traced to other DNA sequences in this sample.

Recent acute infections and vaccinations were absent in the healthy HIV-negative adult donors. The length of the CDR3 is 13 residues. Germline V lookup: CDR1 SNHLY, CDR2 FYNNEI. The sample comprised memory CD4+ T cells sorted from blood. Subset: CD45RA-negative fraction. This TCR was sampled from a man aged 25 to 45 in good health. The chain links TRBV2 to TRBJ2-7; a possible D gene is TRBD1 (7 bases). CDR3 sequence: CATSGDQGGEQYF. In DNA, the CDR3 is TGTGCTACTTCTGGGGACCAGGGGGGCGAGCAGTACTTC.